This entry lists 23 T cell receptor beta chains sequenced from one sample in a study of blood T cell repertoires in COVID-19 (dated by TCRdb to the early 2020s). Libraries were prepared through the immunoSEQ multiplex PCR assay. What TCRdb holds here is the immuneACCESS table cut down to in-frame rearrangements. Part of the clones is not present; checked against another copy, under half of the missing clones reflect an unresolved V gene, and the others are unexplained. The sample table holds under 200,000 clones, of which around 89% were seen once. Over 7% of the sample rests with the top ten. The sequencing sample was made of PBMCs or T cells enriched from blood (not recorded which). The receptor source for this set is a woman aged 18-29 years who had recovered from COVID-19.

The chain recombines TRBV7-2 with TRBJ1-1; possible D gene TRBD1, 6 bases. This CDR3 has 17 residues. Trimming took 4 bases from V and 6 from J, leaving 24 bases between them. Germline values: CDR1 SGHTA, CDR2 FQGNSA. The CDR3 loop reads CASSWRRNRAFPAEAFF. In nucleotides, the CDR3 is TGTGCCAGCAGCTGGCGACGCAACAGGGCCTTCCCGGCTGAAGCTTTCTTT.

This clone has more than one count but fewer than ten. This chain uses TRBV28 with TRBJ1-1; D unclear. CDR3 length equals 13 residues. Germline CDR1 reads MDHEN; CDR2 reads SYDVKM. The V end was cut by 0 bases, the J end by 3 bases, with 5 bases between. In DNA, the CDR3 is TGTGCCAGCAGTTTATGGAGAGACACTGAAGCTTTCTTT. This sequence encodes CASSLWRDTEAFF.

This clone has just one count. The rearrangement joins TRBV24-1 to TRBJ2-5; D is perhaps TRBD2 (6 bases). The germline V gene has CDR1 KGHDR and CDR2 SFDVKD. This CDR3 contains 13 residues. V was shortened by 3 bases and J by 5 bases, with 9 bases between the two germline ends. The CDR3 DNA is TGTGCCACCAGTGATGGGGGACTGGAGACCCAGTACTTC. Translated, it gives CATSDGGLETQYF.

The V call is TRBV6-1, the J call TRBJ1-4, with 7 bases matching TRBD1. Germline V lookup: CDR1 MNHNS, CDR2 SASEGT. J gave up 3 bases and V 2 bases, and 18 bases lay outside the gene matches. The CDR3 is 20 amino acids. CDR3 DNA sequence: TGTGCCAGCAGTGAAACCTACCGCCAGACTCACAGGGGCCCTAATGAAAAACTGTTTTTT. Translated: CASSETYRQTHRGPNEKLFF.

This chain links TRBV5-1 with TRBJ1-1; 7 bases agree with TRBD1. The CDR3 sequence is 13 residues long. Trimming cost V 4 bases and J 10 bases; bases outside gene matches: 10. Per germline, CDR1 SGHRS and CDR2 YFSETQ. CDR3 in amino acids: CASSLNNQGGAFF. The CDR3 coding sequence is TGCGCCAGCAGCCTCAACAATCAGGGGGGAGCTTTCTTT.

The DNA of the CDR3 is TGTGCCAGCAGCTTAGAGGCTAGCGGGGAGACAACCGGGGAGCTGTTTTTT. Amino acids: CASSLEASGETTGELFF. The chain joins TRBV7-9 to TRBJ2-2; TRBD2 matches 9 bases. The length of the CDR3 is 17 residues. The V and J ends lost 1 base and 5 bases, in that order; junction bases with no gene match: 8. Germline V gene sequence: CDR1 SEHNR, CDR2 FQNEAQ (reference sequence).

The V call is TRBV7-9, the J call TRBJ1-1; 9 bases fit TRBD1. The CDR3 has 15 amino acids. The V gene's germline CDR1 is SEHNR and CDR2 FQNEAQ (reference sequence). With 4 bases clipped from V and 3 bases from J, the junction kept 6 bases outside the gene matches. Here the CDR3 DNA reads TGTGCCAGCAGCTCCACTACAGGGGGCTACACTGAAGCTTTCTTT. This sequence encodes CASSSTTGGYTEAFF.

This CDR3 is CAITPRGGHTGELFF. In nucleotides, the CDR3 is TGTGCCATCACCCCTAGGGGGGGGCACACCGGGGAGCTGTTTTTT. V usage is TRBV10-3 and J usage is TRBJ2-2; possibly TRBD2 for D (7 bases). The CDR3 contains 15 residues. Germline CDR1 reads ENHRY; CDR2 reads SYGVKD. V lost 7 bases to trimming and J lost 3 bases, with 15 bases between them.

This chain joins TRBV27 and TRBJ2-7; 10 bases are a match to TRBD1. CDR3 size: 16 residues. CDR1 is MNHEY, CDR2 SMNVEV, per germline (reference sequence). V was pared by 4 bases and J by 3 bases, with 9 bases of the junction left unmatched. The chain's CDR3 is CASSSHRDRGYYEQYF. The CDR3 DNA is TGTGCCAGCAGTTCGCACCGGGACAGGGGTTACTACGAGCAGTACTTC.

This clone has a single count. CDR3 DNA: TGTGCCAGCTCACGCAGTACAGGGGTCCTCAACGAAAAACTGTTTTTT. Amino acids: CASSRSTGVLNEKLFF. The chain has TRBV18 and TRBJ1-4; 7 bases are shared with TRBD1. The CDR3 extends over 16 amino acids. Germline V gene data show CDR1 as KGHSH and CDR2 as LQKENI. V was clipped by 4 bases and J by 8 bases; unmatched bases: 13.

The chain is built from TRBV3-1 (or the pseudogene TRBV3-2) and TRBJ1-1; 9 bases fit TRBD1. The length of the CDR3 is 13 residues. Germline V gene sequence: CDR1 LGHDT, CDR2 YNNKEL (reference sequence). V shed 4 bases and J 8 bases; nucleotides not matched to a gene: 5. CDR3 DNA sequence: TGTGCCAGCAGCCCGTCCGGGACAGGGGAAGCTTTCTTT. Translated, it gives CASSPSGTGEAFF.

The chain recombines TRBV5-1 with TRBJ1-1, with TRBD1 matching 8 bases. The CDR3 length is 15 residues. CDR1 and CDR2 from the germline V gene are SGHRS and YFSETQ. The V gene end was trimmed by 6 bases and the J gene end by 1 base; junction bases not matched to a gene: 8. CDR3 nucleotide sequence: TGCGCCAGCACCTCCCAGGGGACAGGGAACACTGAAGCTTTCTTT. Encoded protein: CASTSQGTGNTEAFF.

The chain uses TRBV13 and TRBJ1-2, with D perhaps TRBD1 (6 bases). V shed 7 bases and J shed 11 bases, with 23 bases lying between them. CDR3 length equals 14 residues. Germline values: CDR1 PRHDT, CDR2 FYEKMQ (reference sequence). CDR3 nucleotide sequence: TGTGCCAGCACCGCTCGAAGACAGGTGGTTGAGTACACCTTC. Amino acids: CASTARRQVVEYTF.

V gene TRBV3-1 (or the pseudogene TRBV3-2) combines with J gene TRBJ2-3; D unresolved. With 5 bases removed from V and 4 bases from J, the gap between germline ends came to 16 bases. CDR1 is LGHDT and CDR2 is YNNKEL in the germline V gene (reference sequence). There are 15 residues in the CDR3. CDR3 nucleotide sequence: TGTGCCAGCAGCTTAGGAACGTGGAGAGCAGATACGCAGTATTTT. Translated: CASSLGTWRADTQYF.

The chain combines TRBV5-1 with TRBJ2-1, with TRBD1 matching over 9 bases. In germline, CDR1 is SGHRS, CDR2 YFSETQ. The V and J ends lost 3 bases and 0 bases, in that order; junction bases with no gene match: 1. This CDR3 has 15 residues. CDR3 sequence (DNA): TGCGCCAGCAGCTGGGGACAGGGCTCCTACAATGAGCAGTTCTTC. As protein: CASSWGQGSYNEQFF.

The CDR3 loop is CASSAGTGGLYEQYF. The CDR3 DNA reads TGTGCCAGCAGTGCCGGGACAGGGGGACTCTACGAGCAGTACTTC. This chain connects TRBV2 to TRBJ2-7; 11 positions match TRBD1. CDR3 length equals 15 residues. Germline values: CDR1 SNHLY, CDR2 FYNNEI. V gave up 4 bases and J gave up 3 bases; unmatched junction bases: 5.

The J gene is TRBJ1-5, the V gene TRBV30; a weak D match, TRBD1 (6 bases). Trimming left V 3 bases short and J 7 bases short, with 16 bases between. The length of the CDR3 is 14 residues. Germline CDR1 and CDR2: GTSNPN and SVGIG (reference sequence). The CDR3 sequence: CAWRDRGAEQPQHF. CDR3 bases: TGTGCCTGGAGGGACCGGGGGGCTGAACAGCCCCAGCATTTT.

The rearrangement joins TRBV7-9 to TRBJ2-3; D is ambiguous. Trimming removed 4 bases at V and 2 bases at J, with 13 bases between. The germline gives CDR1 SEHNR, CDR2 FQNEAQ (reference sequence). This CDR3 has 15 amino acids. This CDR3 reads CASSSYRGFTDTQYF. The CDR3 DNA reads as TGTGCCAGCAGCTCTTATAGAGGATTCACAGATACGCAGTATTTT. The variable domain in full, with the rest retrieved from reference TRBV7-9 and TRBJ2-3, is DTGVSQNPRHKITKRGQNVTFRCDPISEHNRLYWYRQTLGQGPEFLTYFQNEAQLEKSRLLSDRFSAERPKGSFSTLEIQRTEQGDSAMYLCASSSYRGFTDTQYFGPGTRLTVL.

The chain couples TRBV28 to TRBJ1-3; a weak D match, TRBD1 (6 bases). The CDR3 sequence is 16 residues long. Germline lookup yields CDR1 MDHEN and CDR2 SYDVKM. The V end lost 5 bases, the J end lost 0 bases, and 14 bases lay between the germline ends. This CDR3 is CASSHRDTSSGNTIYF. The CDR3 region has the DNA TGTGCCAGCAGTCACCGGGACACTAGCTCTGGAAACACCATATATTTT.

V gene TRBV6-5 combines with J gene TRBJ1-1, with a weak D call TRBD1 (6 bases). Germline assignment: CDR1 MNHEY and CDR2 SVGAGI. V was clipped by 4 bases and J by 3 bases, with 15 bases between them. The CDR3 is 15 residues long. The CDR3 bases are TGTGCCAGCAGTTCCGGGACACACACGCACACTGAAGCTTTCTTT. It encodes CASSSGTHTHTEAFF.

The V gene is TRBV7-8, the J gene TRBJ2-7, with 11 nucleotides matching TRBD1. There are 15 residues in the CDR3. J gave up 3 bases and V 5 bases, and 6 bases lay outside the gene matches. Germline-derived CDR1 and CDR2 are SGHVS and FQNEAQ. As DNA, the CDR3 is TGTGCCAGCAGCCAAGGGACAGGGGGAGGCTACGAGCAGTACTTC. It encodes CASSQGTGGGYEQYF.

The chain has TRBV25-1 and TRBJ1-2; D might be TRBD1 (5 bases). Per germline, CDR1 MGHDK and CDR2 SYGVNS. V lost 4 bases, J lost 7 bases, and 16 bases lay in between. CDR3 length: 14 amino acids. CDR3: CASSVRLRQGGYTF. The CDR3 coding sequence is TGTGCCAGCAGTGTGAGACTGCGGCAGGGTGGCTACACCTTC.

V usage is TRBV9 and J usage is TRBJ2-5, with a tentative D call TRBD1 (6 bases). CDR1 is SGDLS and CDR2 is YYNGEE in the germline V gene. The CDR3 sequence is 14 residues long. The ends were cut back, 4 bases at V and 3 bases at J, with 13 bases in the middle. The CDR3 DNA is TGTGCCAGCAGCCCGAGGGCAGGGGAAGAGACCCAGTACTTC. Its translation: CASSPRAGEETQYF. Variable domain in full (rest from reference TRBV9 and TRBJ2-5): DSGVTQTPKHLITATGQRVTLRCSPRSGDLSVYWYQQSLDQGLQFLIQYYNGEERAKGNILERFSAQQFPDLHSELNLSSLELGDSALYFCASSPRAGEETQYFGPGTRLLVL.